These 7 T cell receptor beta chains came from one sample sequenced in a study of blood T cell repertoires in COVID-19 (dated by TCRdb to the early 2020s). Library method: the immunoSEQ multiplex PCR assay. TCRdb took this table from immuneACCESS and kept in-frame rearrangements with V and J called. Such tables lack part of the clones; where checked against another copy, unresolved V genes explain under half of the gap, and the rest is unexplained. Across this sample there are 250,000 to 350,000 clones, with around 87% seen only once. Around 7.8% of the sample lies in the top ten. The specimen sequenced was peripheral blood. These receptors were collected from a woman in her forties or fifties who had recovered from COVID-19.

This clone has only a few counts. Other DNA sequences in this specimen translate into the identical CDR3. V is TRBV19 and J is TRBJ2-7; D might be TRBD1 (6 bases). Deletions cut 11 bases from V and 3 bases from J, with 11 bases between. Germline V gene sequence: CDR1 LNHDA, CDR2 SQIVND (reference sequence). This CDR3 has 11 amino acids. CDR3 amino acids: CASRGSYEQYF. CDR3 nucleotide sequence: TGTGCCTCCAGGGGCAGCTACGAGCAGTACTTC.

This clone came up once. The rearrangement uses TRBV10-3 and TRBJ1-2; 7 nucleotides agree with TRBD1. The CDR3 totals 12 residues. The germline gives CDR1 ENHRY, CDR2 SYGVKD. The J segment lost 10 bases and the V segment lost 2 bases, leaving 4 bases of the junction unmatched. In DNA, the CDR3 is TGTGCCATCAGTGAGGCGGGACAGATCTACACCTTC. Translation gives CAISEAGQIYTF.

CDR3 amino acids: CASSLEGRVDEQFF. The DNA for the CDR3 is TGTGCCAGCAGCTTAGAGGGCAGGGTGGATGAGCAGTTCTTC. The genes are TRBV11-2 and TRBJ2-1; D may be TRBD1 (5 bases). The CDR3 length is 14 residues. Germline V gene sequence: CDR1 SGHAT, CDR2 FQNNGV. Trimming cost V 0 bases and J 8 bases, with 11 bases left between them.

This CDR3 reads CATSREAYDGYTF. DNA of the CDR3: TGTGCCACCAGCAGAGAAGCCTACGATGGCTACACCTTC. The J gene is TRBJ1-2, the V gene TRBV15; D ambiguous. Germline lookup yields CDR1 LNHNV and CDR2 YYDKDF (reference sequence). Trimming took off 0 bases at V and 6 bases at J, with 8 bases between the two ends. This CDR3 contains 13 residues.

The J gene is TRBJ1-3, the V gene TRBV19; D is undetermined. The V gene lost 4 bases and the J gene lost 3 bases, with 10 bases spanning the gap. The CDR3 extends over 14 amino acids. Per the germline V gene, CDR1 is LNHDA and CDR2 is SQIVND (reference sequence). CDR3 loop: CASSRRSVGNTIYF. CDR3 nucleotide sequence: TGTGCCAGTAGTAGGAGAAGCGTTGGAAACACCATATATTTT.

The chain couples TRBV3-1 (or the pseudogene TRBV3-2) to TRBJ2-5; D possibly corresponds to TRBD2 (7 bases). The length of the CDR3 is 14 residues. The V end lost 4 bases, the J end lost 5 bases, and 14 bases lay between the germline ends. Germline V gives CDR1 LGHDT, CDR2 YNNKEL (reference sequence). The CDR3 loop reads CASSPSRGPETQYF. The CDR3 region has the DNA TGTGCCAGCAGCCCTTCGCGGGGGCCTGAGACCCAGTACTTC.

V gene TRBV20-1 combines with J gene TRBJ2-1, with no clear D. Germline lookup yields CDR1 DFQATT and CDR2 SNEGSKA (reference sequence). This CDR3 spans 10 amino acids. Trimming took 5 bases from V and 11 from J, leaving 10 bases between them. This CDR3 is CSAVAVKQFF. The CDR3 DNA follows: TGCAGTGCTGTAGCAGTTAAGCAGTTCTTC.